These 24 T cell receptor beta chains came from one sample sequenced in a study of cytomegalovirus exposure and HLA in healthy donors. 60 Vbeta and 13 Jbeta primers were used in PCR. The table came from immunoSEQ multiplex PCR; TCRdb's copy has only in-frame clones and leaves some out. The sample carries 150,000 to 200,000 clones, over 60% recorded once. The specimen was PBMCs. These receptors all stem from a woman between 50 and 59 years old in good health and CMV-seropositive.

This chain links TRBV10-2 with TRBJ2-5; TRBD2 matches 9 bases. In germline, CDR1 is WSHSY, CDR2 SAAADI. The CDR3 covers 14 residues. V trimming: 5 bases; J trimming: 4 bases; junction bases outside the gene matches: 5. CDR3 nucleotides: TGCGCCAGCAGTCTTGGACTAGCGACAGAGACCCAGTACTTC. It translates to CASSLGLATETQYF.

The rearrangement links TRBV28 to TRBJ2-5, with D unclear. The CDR3 length is 14 residues. V was clipped by 4 bases and J by 2 bases, with 11 bases between them. Germline values: CDR1 MDHEN, CDR2 SYDVKM. The CDR3 sequence: CASSSSLTQETQYF. The CDR3 DNA follows: TGTGCCAGCAGTTCCAGCCTGACACAAGAGACCCAGTACTTC.

In the case of this clone: Without the conserved terminal phenylalanine or tryptophan, this CDR3 likely stems from a read error. The limits of the CDR3 on the DNA are not certain, so only TCRdb's listed CDR3 is given. The rearrangement joins TRBV6-1 to TRBJ1-1; the table's D call TRBD1 went unverified against the DNA. Germline CDR1 reads MNHNS; CDR2 reads SASEGT. Counting both end residues, the CDR3 totals 10 amino acids. CDR3 residues: CASRTGAAPL.

The chain links TRBV7-2 to TRBJ2-7, with 8 bases fitting TRBD2. V dropped 1 base and J dropped 1; count of bases not matched to a gene: 3. CDR3 size: 15 residues. Germline values: CDR1 SGHTA, CDR2 FQGNSA. The CDR3 DNA reads as TGTGCCAGCAGCTTAGTTAGCGGGGATTCCTACGAGCAGTACTTC. It translates to CASSLVSGDSYEQYF.

This chain joins TRBV28 and TRBJ1-2; TRBD1 agrees at 10 bases. CDR1 and CDR2 (germline): MDHEN, SYDVKM. CDR3 size: 16 residues. Losses at the gene ends were 3 bases for V and 3 bases for J; bases not matched to a gene: 7. CDR3 sequence (DNA): TGTGCCAGCAGTTTTCCGGGACAGGGGACTCACTATGGCTACACCTTC. It specifies CASSFPGQGTHYGYTF.

The V call is TRBV2, the J call TRBJ1-2; D call uncertain. From germline, CDR1 is SNHLY and CDR2 FYNNEI. Deletions cut 7 bases from V and 1 base from J, with 10 bases between. The CDR3 covers 13 residues. This CDR3 reads CASNRGSNYGYTF. The CDR3 DNA follows: TGTGCCAGCAATCGGGGAAGTAACTATGGCTACACCTTC. The full variable domain, its missing parts supplied by reference TRBV2 and TRBJ1-2, is EPEVTQTPSHQVTQMGQEVILRCVPISNHLYFYWYRQILGQKVEFLVSFYNNEISEKSEIFDDQFSVERPDGSNFTLKIRSTKLEDSAMYFCASNRGSNYGYTFGSGTRLTVV.

The chain carries TRBV4-1 and TRBJ2-1, with D perhaps matching TRBD2 (5 bases). The CDR3 contains 15 residues. Trimming removed 4 bases at V and 6 bases at J, with 16 bases between. Per germline, CDR1 MGHRA and CDR2 YSYEKL. The CDR3 DNA sequence: TGCGCCAGCAGCCCCTGGGTGAAACGGGGCAATGAGCAGTTCTTC. Encoded protein: CASSPWVKRGNEQFF.

The CDR3 protein is CASSTVAGTYEQYF. CDR3 nucleotides: TGTGCCAGCAGCACGGTGGCAGGAACCTACGAGCAGTACTTC. This chain links TRBV21-1 with TRBJ2-7; TRBD1 is the table's D call and was not checked against the DNA. TRBV21-1 is a documented pseudogene. The CDR3 extends over 14 amino acids.

This clone was detected only a few times. The gene calls are TRBV10-2 and TRBJ1-1, with D perhaps TRBD1 (5 bases). Trimming removed 4 bases at V and 6 bases at J, with 15 bases between. CDR1 and CDR2 (germline): WSHSY, SAAADI. The CDR3 has 14 amino acids. CDR3 residues: CASSVGRGVAEAFF. The CDR3 DNA reads as TGCGCCAGCAGTGTTGGTAGGGGCGTAGCTGAAGCTTTCTTT.

For this clone: An end of the junction does not agree with germline; a read error may underlie this. V and J are TRBV7-7 and TRBJ2-5; 11 positions agree with TRBD1. Germline CDR1 is SSHAT and CDR2 is FNYEAQ (reference sequence). CDR3 length equals 15 residues. CDR3 bases: TGTGCTAGCAGCTTTGGGGACAGGGGGGTAGAGACCCAGTACTTC. Protein sequence: CASSFGDRGVETQYF. The entire variable domain, with the rest obtained from reference TRBV7-7 and TRBJ2-5, is as follows: GAGVSQSPRYKVTKRGQDVTLRCDPISSHATLYWYQQALGQGPEFLTYFNYEAQPDKSGLPSDRFSAERPEGSISTLTIQRTEQRDSAMYRCASSFGDRGVETQYFGPGTRLLVL.

The chain combines TRBV15 with TRBJ1-2; D not resolved. The germline V and J ends were trimmed by 1 base and 4 bases, with 10 bases remaining between them. CDR3 size: 14 residues. Per germline, CDR1 LNHNV and CDR2 YYDKDF (reference sequence). As DNA, the CDR3 is TGTGCCACCAGCAGAGGACTCACTGGCTATGGCTACACCTTC. It translates to CATSRGLTGYGYTF.

The chain couples TRBV9 to TRBJ1-2; TRBD1 matches at 7 bases. J was trimmed by 2 bases and V by 4 bases; bases with no gene match: 8. Germline V gene sequence: CDR1 SGDLS, CDR2 YYNGEE. This CDR3 has 15 residues. The chain's CDR3 is CASSPRDRGNYGYTF. DNA of the CDR3: TGTGCCAGCAGCCCCCGGGACAGAGGAAACTATGGCTACACCTTC.

In this sample, this clone turned up once. The chain couples TRBV10-3 to TRBJ2-7; the match to TRBD2 covers 8 bases. Germline CDR1 is ENHRY and CDR2 is SYGVKD. The CDR3 runs 14 residues. Losses at the gene ends were 8 bases for V and 2 bases for J; bases not matched to a gene: 8. CDR3 bases: TGTGCCATCCGAACGGGGGGGAGCGCCTACGAGCAGTACTTC. Translation: CAIRTGGSAYEQYF.

The V and J genes are TRBV4-3 and TRBJ2-7; 7 nucleotides agree with TRBD1. The CDR3 contains 14 residues. CDR1 and CDR2 from the germline V gene are LGHNA and YSLEER. Germline trimming cut 2 bases from V and 3 bases from J; bases unmatched to any gene: 4. The CDR3 DNA follows: TGCGCCAGCAGCCAAAGACAGGGCAGCTACGAGCAGTACTTC. This gives the protein CASSQRQGSYEQYF.

This clone was seen once. V and J are TRBV7-9 and TRBJ1-4; no reliable D call. The germline CDR1 and CDR2 sequences are SEHNR and FQNEAQ (reference sequence). The V and J ends lost 5 bases and 5 bases respectively, with 12 bases between them. The CDR3 sequence is 14 residues long. CDR3 in DNA: TGTGCCAGCAGCCTCCCGAGAGGGAATGAAAAACTGTTTTTT. Protein product: CASSLPRGNEKLFF.

V is TRBV5-6 and J is TRBJ1-1; D not certain. The germline V gene encodes CDR1 SGHDT and CDR2 YYEEEE. The CDR3 runs to 13 residues. The V end lost 0 bases, the J end lost 11 bases, and 14 bases lay between the germline ends. The CDR3: CASSLAGVMWAFF. DNA for the CDR3: TGTGCCAGCAGCTTGGCCGGGGTGATGTGGGCTTTCTTT.

The genes are TRBV5-6 and TRBJ2-7, with D maybe TRBD1 (5 bases). V was cut by 1 base and J by 4 bases, with 9 bases left in between. This CDR3 has 13 residues. From germline, CDR1 is SGHDT and CDR2 YYEEEE. The CDR3 spells CASSLFRVYEQYF. CDR3 in DNA: TGTGCCAGCAGCTTGTTCAGGGTTTACGAGCAGTACTTC.

The chain combines TRBV11-2 with TRBJ1-5; 7 nucleotides match TRBD1. Trimming removed 3 bases from V and 6 bases from J; junction bases left unmatched: 2. Germline V gives CDR1 SGHAT, CDR2 FQNNGV. The CDR3 length is 13 residues. CDR3 region: CASSLDRSQPQHF. Here the CDR3 DNA reads TGTGCCAGCAGCTTGGACAGGTCTCAGCCCCAGCATTTT.

This clone has only one observation. V gene TRBV19 combines with J gene TRBJ2-3, with a possible D match to TRBD1 (6 bases). Trimming cost V 11 bases and J 0 bases, with 18 bases left between them. The CDR3 has 15 amino acids. Germline V gene lookup returns CDR1 LNHDA and CDR2 SQIVND (reference sequence). The CDR3 DNA reads TGTGCCTCCAAACCCGGGACATCTAGCACAGATACGCAGTATTTT. Its translation: CASKPGTSSTDTQYF.

CDR3 sequence: CASSYGRAATNYGYTF. Here the CDR3 DNA reads TGTGCCAGCAGTTACGGCAGGGCCGCGACTAACTATGGCTACACCTTC. The genes are TRBV6-6 and TRBJ1-2, with a possible D match to TRBD1 (5 bases). Trimming shortened V by 2 bases and J by 0 bases, and 13 bases separated the two germline ends. Germline V gene data show CDR1 as MNHNY and CDR2 as SVGAGI (reference sequence). The CDR3 sequence is 16 residues long.

The chain recombines TRBV30 with TRBJ1-5, with D possibly matching TRBD1 (6 bases). This CDR3 contains 13 residues. V was trimmed by 2 bases and J by 9 bases, leaving 14 bases between them. Germline CDR1 is GTSNPN and CDR2 is SVGIG (reference sequence). The CDR3 here is CAWSRGGRLPQHF. CDR3 nucleotide sequence: TGTGCCTGGAGTAGGGGGGGGAGGCTGCCCCAGCATTTT.

This clone has a single count. The rearrangement uses TRBV29-1 and TRBJ1-2; unclear D gene. The germline CDR1 and CDR2 sequences are SQVTM and ANQGSEA. The CDR3 is 12 residues long. Trimming pared 0 bases from V and 4 bases from J, leaving 6 bases between. The CDR3 sequence is CSVEDLSYGYTF. CDR3 nucleotide sequence: TGCAGCGTTGAAGATCTTAGCTATGGCTACACCTTC.

The chain employs TRBV5-1 and TRBJ2-5; weak D call: TRBD2 (5 bases). The CDR3 has 12 residues. CDR1 is SGHRS and CDR2 is YFSETQ in the germline V gene. V lost 5 bases, J lost 7 bases, and 12 bases lay in between. In nucleotides, the CDR3 is TGCGCCAGCAGGCAGGACTTGGGGACCCAGTACTTC. It translates to CASRQDLGTQYF.

The chain uses TRBV5-6 and TRBJ1-2, with 7 bases fitting TRBD1. Germline values: CDR1 SGHDT, CDR2 YYEEEE. With 5 bases clipped from V and 0 bases from J, the junction kept 7 bases outside the gene matches. There are 15 residues in the CDR3. The CDR3 nucleotides are TGTGCCAGCAGGTTTTCGACAGGGCCTAACTATGGCTACACCTTC. It translates to CASRFSTGPNYGYTF.